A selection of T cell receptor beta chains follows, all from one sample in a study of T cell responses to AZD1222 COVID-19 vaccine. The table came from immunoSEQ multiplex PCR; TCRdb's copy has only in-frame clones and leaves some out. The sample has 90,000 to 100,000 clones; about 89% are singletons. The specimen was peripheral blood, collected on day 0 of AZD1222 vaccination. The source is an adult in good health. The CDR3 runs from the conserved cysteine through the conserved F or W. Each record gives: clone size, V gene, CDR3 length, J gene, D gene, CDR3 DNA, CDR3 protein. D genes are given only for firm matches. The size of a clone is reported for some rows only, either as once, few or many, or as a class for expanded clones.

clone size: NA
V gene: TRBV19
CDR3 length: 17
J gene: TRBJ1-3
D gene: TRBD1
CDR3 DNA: TGTGCCAGTAGTGTTGGGACAGACATCACCTCTGGAAACACCATATATTTT
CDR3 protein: CASSVGTDITSGNTIYF

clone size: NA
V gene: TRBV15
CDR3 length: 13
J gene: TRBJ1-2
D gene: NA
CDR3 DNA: TGTGCCACCCATCGGGGGGGGTTCTATGGCTACACCTTC
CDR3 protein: CATHRGGFYGYTF

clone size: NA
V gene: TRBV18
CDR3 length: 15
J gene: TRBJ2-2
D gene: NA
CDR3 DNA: TGTGCCAGCTCACCATTTCAGGGATCCACCGGGGAGCTGTTTTTT
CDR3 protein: CASSPFQGSTGELFF

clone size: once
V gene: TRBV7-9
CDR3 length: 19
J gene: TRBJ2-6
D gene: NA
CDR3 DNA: TGTGCCAGCAGCCCACCGGGACGGATCTCTCTGGGTGGGGCCAACGTCCTGACTTTC
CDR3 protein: CASSPPGRISLGGANVLTF

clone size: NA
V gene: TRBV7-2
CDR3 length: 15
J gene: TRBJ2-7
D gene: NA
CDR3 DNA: TGTGCCAGCAGTGGCCAGCTGCCTTGGACCTACGAGCAGTACTTC
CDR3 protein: CASSGQLPWTYEQYF

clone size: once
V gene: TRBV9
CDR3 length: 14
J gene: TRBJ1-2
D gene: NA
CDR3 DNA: TGTGCCAGCAGCGTAGACGGGGATCACTATGGCTACACCTTC
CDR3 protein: CASSVDGDHYGYTF

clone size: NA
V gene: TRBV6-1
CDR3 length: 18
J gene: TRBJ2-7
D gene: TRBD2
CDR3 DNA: TGTGCCAGCAGTGAACGGTCTAGCGGGGTGCTGGTCCACTACGAGCAGTACTTC
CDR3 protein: CASSERSSGVLVHYEQYF

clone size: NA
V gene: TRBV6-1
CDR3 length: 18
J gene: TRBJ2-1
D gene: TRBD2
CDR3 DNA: TGTGCCAGCAGTGAAGAATTAGCGCGGGGGAGCTCCTACAATGAGCAGTTCTTC
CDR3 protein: CASSEELARGSSYNEQFF

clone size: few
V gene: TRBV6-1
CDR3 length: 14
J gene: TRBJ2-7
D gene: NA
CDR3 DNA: TGTGCCAGCAGTGAAGTCGTGAGCTCCTACGAGCAGTACTTC
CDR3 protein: CASSEVVSSYEQYF

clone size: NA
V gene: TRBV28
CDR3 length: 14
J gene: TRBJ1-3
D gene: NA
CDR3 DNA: TGTGCCAGCAGTCCCGGGAGGGCTGGAAACACCATATATTTT
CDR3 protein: CASSPGRAGNTIYF

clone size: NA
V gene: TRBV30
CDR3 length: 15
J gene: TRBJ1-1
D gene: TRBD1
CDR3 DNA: TGTGCCTGGAGCCAGGGAGGGACAGGGGAGACTGAAGCTTTCTTT
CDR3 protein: CAWSQGGTGETEAFF

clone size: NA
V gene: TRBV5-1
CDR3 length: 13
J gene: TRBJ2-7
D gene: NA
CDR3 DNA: TGCGCCAGCAGCTTGGAACACACCTACGAGCAGTACTTC
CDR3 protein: CASSLEHTYEQYF

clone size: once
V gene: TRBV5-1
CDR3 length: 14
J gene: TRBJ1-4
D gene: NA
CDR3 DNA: TGCGCCAGCAGCTTGGGGGAAACTAATGAAAAACTGTTTTTT
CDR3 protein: CASSLGETNEKLFF

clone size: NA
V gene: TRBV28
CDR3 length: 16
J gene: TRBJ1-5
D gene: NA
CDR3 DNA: TGTGCCAGCAGTTTATGGGGGGGGCTGGGCAATCAGCCCCAGCATTTT
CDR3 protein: CASSLWGGLGNQPQHF

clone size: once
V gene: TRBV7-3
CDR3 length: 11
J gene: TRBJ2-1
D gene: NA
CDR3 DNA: TGTGCCAGTGGAGTGGGCCATGAGCAGTTCTTC
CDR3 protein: CASGVGHEQFF

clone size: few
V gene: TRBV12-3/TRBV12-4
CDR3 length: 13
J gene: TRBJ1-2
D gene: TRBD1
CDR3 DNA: TGTGCCAGCAGTCGGGACAGGGGCTATGGCTACACCTTC
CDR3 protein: CASSRDRGYGYTF

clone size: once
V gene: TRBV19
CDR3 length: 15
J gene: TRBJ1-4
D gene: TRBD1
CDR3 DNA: TGTGCCAGTCACCGGGACAGCTCAACTAATGAAAAACTGTTTTTT
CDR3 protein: CASHRDSSTNEKLFF

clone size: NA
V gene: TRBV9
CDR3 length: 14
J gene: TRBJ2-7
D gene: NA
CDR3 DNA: TGTGCCAGCAGCGCGAACACTATTTCCTACGAGCAGTACTTC
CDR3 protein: CASSANTISYEQYF

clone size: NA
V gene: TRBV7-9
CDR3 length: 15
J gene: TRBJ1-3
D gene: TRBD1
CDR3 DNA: TGTGCCAGCAGCTTCCAGGGGGCTGAAGGAAACACCATATATTTT
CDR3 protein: CASSFQGAEGNTIYF

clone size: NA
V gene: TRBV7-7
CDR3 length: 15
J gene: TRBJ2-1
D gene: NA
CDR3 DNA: TGTGCTAGCAGCCCCGGGACTGAATCCTACAATGAGCAGTTCTTC
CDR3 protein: CASSPGTESYNEQFF

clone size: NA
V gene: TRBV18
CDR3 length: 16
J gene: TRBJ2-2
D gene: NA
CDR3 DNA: TGTGCCAGCTCACCGGAGATTTGGGGGCGGACCGGGGAGCTGTTTTTT
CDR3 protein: CASSPEIWGRTGELFF

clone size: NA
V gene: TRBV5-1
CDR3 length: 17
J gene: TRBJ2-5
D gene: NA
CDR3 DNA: TGCGCCAGCAGCTTGGAGGTTGGGGGAGGCAGCCAAGAGACCCAGTACTTC
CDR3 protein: CASSLEVGGGSQETQYF

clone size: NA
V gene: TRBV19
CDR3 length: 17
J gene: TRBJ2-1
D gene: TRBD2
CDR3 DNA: TGTGCCAGTAGTATAGAGGGGGCTAGCGGGGTAGACAATGAGCAGTTCTTC
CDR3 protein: CASSIEGASGVDNEQFF

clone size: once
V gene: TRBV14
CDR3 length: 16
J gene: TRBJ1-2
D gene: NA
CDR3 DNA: TGTGCCAGCAGCCAAGATGCCACAGCGTTCGACTATGGCTACACCTTC
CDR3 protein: CASSQDATAFDYGYTF

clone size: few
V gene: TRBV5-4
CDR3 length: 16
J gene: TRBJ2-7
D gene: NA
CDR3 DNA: TGTGCCAGCAGCTTGGAAGGCGGGGCGGAGGGCTACGAGCAGTACTTC
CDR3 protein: CASSLEGGAEGYEQYF

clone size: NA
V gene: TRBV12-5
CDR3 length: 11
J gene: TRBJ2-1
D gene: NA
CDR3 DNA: TGTGCTAGTGGCTTAATCAATGAGCAGTTCTTC
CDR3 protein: CASGLINEQFF

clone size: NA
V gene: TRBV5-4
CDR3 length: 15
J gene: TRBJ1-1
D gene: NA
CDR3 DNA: TGTGCCAGCAGCTCCGGGTCCTTAGGGAACACTGAAGCTTTCTTT
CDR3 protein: CASSSGSLGNTEAFF

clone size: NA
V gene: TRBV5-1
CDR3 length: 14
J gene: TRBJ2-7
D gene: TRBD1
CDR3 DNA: TGCGCCAGCAGCTTCGGGACAGGGGACCACGAGCAGTACTTC
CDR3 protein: CASSFGTGDHEQYF

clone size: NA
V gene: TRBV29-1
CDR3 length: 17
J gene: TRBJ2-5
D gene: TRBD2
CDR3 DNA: TGCAGCGTTGAAGGATTCGATAGCGGGGGGGCCCAAGAGACCCAGTACTTC
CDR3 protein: CSVEGFDSGGAQETQYF